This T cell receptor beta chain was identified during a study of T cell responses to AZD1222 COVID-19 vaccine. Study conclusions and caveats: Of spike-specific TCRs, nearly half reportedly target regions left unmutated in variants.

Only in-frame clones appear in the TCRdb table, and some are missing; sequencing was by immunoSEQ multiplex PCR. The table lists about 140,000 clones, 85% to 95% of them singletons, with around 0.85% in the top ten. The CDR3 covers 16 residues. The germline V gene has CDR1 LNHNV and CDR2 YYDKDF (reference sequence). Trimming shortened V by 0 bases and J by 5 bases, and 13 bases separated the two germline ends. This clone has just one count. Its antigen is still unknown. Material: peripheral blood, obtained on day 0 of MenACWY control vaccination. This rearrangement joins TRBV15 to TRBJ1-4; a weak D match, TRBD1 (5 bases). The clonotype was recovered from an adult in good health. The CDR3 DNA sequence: TGTGCCACCAGCAGAGATCTCGGGGGAGGGAATGAAAAACTGTTTTTT. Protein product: CATSRDLGGGNEKLFF.